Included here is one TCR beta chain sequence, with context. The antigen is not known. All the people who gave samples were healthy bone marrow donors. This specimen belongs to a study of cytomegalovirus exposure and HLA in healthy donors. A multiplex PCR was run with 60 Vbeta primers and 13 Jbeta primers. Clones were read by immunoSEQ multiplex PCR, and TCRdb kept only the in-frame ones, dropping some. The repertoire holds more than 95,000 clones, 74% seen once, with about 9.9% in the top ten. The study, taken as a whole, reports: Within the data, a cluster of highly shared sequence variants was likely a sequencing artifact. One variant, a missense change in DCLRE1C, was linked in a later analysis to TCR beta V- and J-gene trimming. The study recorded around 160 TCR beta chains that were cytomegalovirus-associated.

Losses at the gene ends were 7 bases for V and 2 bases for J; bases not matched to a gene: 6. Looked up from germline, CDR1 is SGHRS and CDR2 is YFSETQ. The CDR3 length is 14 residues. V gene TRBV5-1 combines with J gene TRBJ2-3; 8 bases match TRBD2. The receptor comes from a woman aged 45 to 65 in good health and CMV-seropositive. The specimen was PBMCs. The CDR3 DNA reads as TGCGCCAGCTCAAGCGGGGGCCTCACAGATACGCAGTATTTT. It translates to CASSSGGLTDTQYF.